This record looks at one TCR beta chain sequence and its context. Antigen specificity is unknown. This CDR3 is built from 12 residues. Germline V gives CDR1 SGHTS, CDR2 YDEGEE. With 3 bases removed from V and 4 bases from J, the gap between germline ends came to 6 bases. This sample was taken from a study of cytomegalovirus exposure and HLA in healthy donors. General observations from the study: A later analysis showed TCR association rates differing by HLA locus, peaking at DRB1 and lowest at HLA-C. CMV serostatus stood as the only immune exposure information on hand.

Primers included in the PCR were 60 Vbeta and 13 Jbeta primers. Assay: immunoSEQ multiplex PCR; the TCRdb copy retains only in-frame clones and omits some. This sample has around 200,000 clones, with approximately 78% found just once. The chain recombines TRBV5-8 with TRBJ2-3; weak D call: TRBD1 (6 bases). The TCR sequence derives from a woman in her thirties or forties in good health and CMV-seronegative. Sequenced input: PBMCs. For the CDR3, the DNA is TGTGCCAGCAGCTCAGGGGCAGATACGCAGTATTTT. This translates into CASSSGADTQYF.